This TCR beta chain was recorded in a study of blood T cell repertoires in COVID-19. Study-wide context: Italy, Spain and the United States were the sources of the convalescent and acute COVID-19 samples. PBMCs, B-cell-depleted T cells, or T cells were the source of the cDNA or gDNA that made up the material.

Methods used by the authors: Estimated nucleated cell counts came from reference gene primer amplification. TCRdb's table, derived via immunoSEQ multiplex PCR, lists solely in-frame clones and lacks some. The V and J calls and clone size were taken over from that table, and D and trimming were inferred from the DNA. Of 80,000 to 100,000 clones detected, 70% to 90% appear once; the ten largest clones hold 10% to 15%. The sequencing sample was made of peripheral blood. This receptor was taken from a woman aged 55-69 years in a cohort sampled during active or convalescent COVID-19.

The CDR3: CSVRRGRNYGYTF. CDR3 in DNA: TGCAGCGTCCGGAGGGGCAGGAACTATGGCTACACCTTC. The chain joins TRBV29-1 to TRBJ1-2, with a tentative D call TRBD1 (5 bases). There are 13 residues in the CDR3. V shed 6 bases and J shed 2 bases, with 13 bases lying between them. Germline V gene lookup returns CDR1 SQVTM and CDR2 ANQGSEA.